The 19 T cell receptor beta chains in this list originate from one sample, sequenced in a study of blood T cell repertoires in COVID-19. Libraries were prepared by immunoSEQ multiplex PCR; TCRdb keeps only in-frame clonotypes and omits some of them. The data hold roughly 380,000 clones, with about 89% observed a single time. Specimen: peripheral blood. The origin of the receptors is a woman aged 40-49 years with COVID-19, enrolled during active disease.

The chain joins TRBV27 to TRBJ2-7, with D possibly TRBD1 on 6 matching bases. CDR3 length: 12 amino acids. V lost 8 bases and J lost 3, with 11 bases in between. CDR1 MNHEY and CDR2 SMNVEV come from the germline V gene (reference sequence). CDR3 region: CASGGSGYEQYF. DNA of the CDR3: TGTGCCAGCGGGGGCAGTGGCTACGAGCAGTACTTC.

V usage is TRBV9 and J usage is TRBJ1-6; TRBD1 aligns across 7 bases. The CDR3 totals 15 residues. Germline CDR1 SGDLS, CDR2 YYNGEE. With V trimmed by 4 bases and J by 3 bases, 4 bases remained unmatched. CDR3 protein: CASSPGQHYNSPLHF. As DNA, the CDR3 is TGTGCCAGCAGCCCGGGACAGCACTATAATTCACCCCTCCACTTT.

The chain has TRBV2 and TRBJ1-1; 7 nucleotides align to TRBD1. With V trimmed by 8 bases and J by 5 bases, 11 bases remained unmatched. Per the germline V gene, CDR1 is SNHLY and CDR2 is FYNNEI. The CDR3 sequence is 14 residues long. CDR3 nucleotides: TGTGCCAGCCCCGGGACAGACAAACGGACTGAAGCTTTCTTT. Its translation: CASPGTDKRTEAFF.

The chain couples TRBV27 to TRBJ2-1; TRBD1 matches at 10 bases. CDR3 length: 16 amino acids. Germline assignment: CDR1 MNHEY and CDR2 SMNVEV (reference sequence). The J segment lost 3 bases and the V segment lost 5 bases, leaving 7 bases of the junction unmatched. CDR3 sequence: CASSPWTGGNYNEQFF. CDR3 bases: TGTGCCAGCAGTCCCTGGACAGGGGGAAACTACAATGAGCAGTTCTTC.

The chain joins TRBV7-2 to TRBJ1-5; D is uncertain. CDR3 size: 15 residues. Trimming cost V 3 bases and J 0 bases, with 9 bases left between them. The germline gives CDR1 SGHTA, CDR2 FQGNSA. This CDR3 reads CASSFGSVSNQPQHF. The CDR3, as DNA: TGTGCCAGCAGCTTTGGTTCGGTTAGCAATCAGCCCCAGCATTTT.

The V and J genes are TRBV28 and TRBJ1-3, with D perhaps matching TRBD1 (6 bases). V shed 3 bases and J shed 4 bases, with 13 bases lying between them. The CDR3 covers 15 residues. From germline, CDR1 is MDHEN and CDR2 SYDVKM. For the CDR3, the DNA is TGTGCCAGCAGTTTGCCTTTGGGGGCAGGAAACACCATATATTTT. It specifies CASSLPLGAGNTIYF.

This chain connects TRBV27 to TRBJ2-1, with 7 nucleotides matching TRBD2. The CDR3 covers 16 residues. Germline CDR1 reads MNHEY; CDR2 reads SMNVEV (reference sequence). The junction had 8 bases not matched to a gene; V was cut back by 4 bases and J by 2 bases. CDR3 sequence (DNA): TGTGCCAGCAGTTCCGGGGAGCGGGATGCCTACAATGAGCAGTTCTTC. It is translated as CASSSGERDAYNEQFF.

The gene calls are TRBV6-5 and TRBJ1-4, with 8 bases matching TRBD1. This CDR3 has 14 amino acids. After removal of 6 bases from V and 5 bases from J, the junction contained 5 bases not matched to a gene. Germline CDR1 reads MNHEY; CDR2 reads SVGAGI. CDR3 nucleotides: TGTGCCAGCAGGGACAGGGAAGGCAATGAAAAACTGTTTTTT. This translates into CASRDREGNEKLFF.

This clone was counted only a few times. V gene TRBV27 combines with J gene TRBJ1-1, with 7 bases that match TRBD1. The CDR3 has 13 residues. Germline V lookup: CDR1 MNHEY, CDR2 SMNVEV (reference sequence). Losses at the gene ends were 3 bases for V and 7 bases for J; bases not matched to a gene: 5. The CDR3 sequence: CASSLGRGFEAFF. The CDR3 DNA follows: TGTGCCAGCAGTTTGGGCAGGGGGTTTGAAGCTTTCTTT.

J is TRBJ2-1 and V is TRBV27, with D unresolved. V was cut by 2 bases and J by 9 bases, with 14 bases left in between. Germline V gene sequence: CDR1 MNHEY, CDR2 SMNVEV (reference sequence). The CDR3 is made up of 14 amino acids. CDR3 coding DNA: TGTGCCAGCAGTTTAATCCCTTCTTACGGTGAGCAGTTCTTC. The encoded protein is CASSLIPSYGEQFF.

V gene TRBV6-6 combines with J gene TRBJ2-5, with TRBD2 identical over 15 bases. J lost 0 bases, V lost 5 bases, and 7 bases had no gene match. This CDR3 is built from 18 residues. CDR1 and CDR2 (germline): MNHNY, SVGAGI (reference sequence). The CDR3 DNA sequence: TGTGCCAGCAGTCCCGGGACTAGCGGGGGGTGGTACCAAGAGACCCAGTACTTC. Its translation is CASSPGTSGGWYQETQYF.

The V and J genes are TRBV15 and TRBJ1-5; D gene ambiguous. The V end was cut by 0 bases, the J end by 3 bases, with 21 bases between. In germline, CDR1 is LNHNV, CDR2 YYDKDF (reference sequence). The CDR3 loop spans 19 amino acids. The CDR3 nucleotides are TGTGCCACCAGCAGAGATTTCAGGCCCAACCTCCCTCACAATCAGCCCCAGCATTTT. Protein product: CATSRDFRPNLPHNQPQHF. Filled out from reference TRBV15 and TRBJ1-5, the complete variable domain reads DAMVIQNPRYQVTQFGKPVTLSCSQTLNHNVMYWYQQKSSQAPKLLFHYYDKDFNNEADTPDNFQSRRPNTSFCFLDIRSPGLGDTAMYLCATSRDFRPNLPHNQPQHFGDGTRLSIL.

This clone was seen more than once but under ten times. The CDR3 protein is CASSSTGANTGELFF. As DNA, the CDR3 is TGTGCCAGCAGCTCGACAGGGGCGAACACCGGGGAGCTGTTTTTT. V and J are TRBV7-3 and TRBJ2-2; 8 bases match TRBD1. The CDR3 sequence is 15 residues long. The V and J ends lost 4 bases and 0 bases, in that order; junction bases with no gene match: 1. CDR1 is SGHTA and CDR2 is FQGTGA in the germline V gene.

The J gene is TRBJ1-5, the V gene TRBV7-6; TRBD1 matches at 8 bases. This CDR3 has 17 amino acids. The germline V gene has CDR1 SGHVS and CDR2 FNYEAQ. The V segment lost 1 base and the J segment 2 bases; nucleotides outside the gene matches: 7. For the CDR3, the DNA is TGTGCCAGCAGCTTAGGGTCTGGGGGACAGGGCAATCAGCCCCAGCATTTT. This encodes CASSLGSGGQGNQPQHF.

In its sample, this clone was seen a few times. The J gene is TRBJ1-6, the V gene TRBV27; D gene ambiguous. Germline lookup yields CDR1 MNHEY and CDR2 SMNVEV (reference sequence). The V gene lost 0 bases and the J gene lost 8 bases, with 2 bases spanning the gap. The CDR3 has 12 amino acids. CDR3 amino acids: CASSLSDSPLHF. The CDR3 DNA sequence: TGTGCCAGCAGTTTATCCGATTCACCCCTCCACTTT.

This chain joins TRBV27 and TRBJ2-2; unclear D gene. The CDR3 is 13 residues long. CDR1 is MNHEY and CDR2 is SMNVEV in the germline V gene (reference sequence). V lost 3 bases and J lost 6, with 8 bases in between. CDR3 DNA: TGTGCCAGCAGTTTGGTCCGGGCCGGGGAGCTGTTTTTT. Its protein is CASSLVRAGELFF.

The V call is TRBV7-2, the J call TRBJ1-2; 7 bases match TRBD1. The CDR3 sequence is 14 residues long. V lost 3 bases to trimming and J lost 4 bases; unmatched junction nucleotides: 5. CDR1 is SGHTA and CDR2 is FQGNSA in the germline V gene. CDR3 loop: CASSFRPGGYGYTF. The CDR3 DNA sequence: TGTGCCAGCAGCTTTAGACCAGGGGGCTATGGCTACACCTTC.

J is TRBJ2-2 and V is TRBV7-2; the match to TRBD1 covers 10 bases. The CDR3 has 13 amino acids. V dropped 6 bases and J dropped 9; count of bases not matched to a gene: 4. Per the germline V gene, CDR1 is SGHTA and CDR2 is FQGNSA. CDR3 in amino acids: CASRGTGVRELFF. CDR3 in DNA: TGTGCCAGCAGAGGGACAGGGGTACGGGAGCTGTTTTTT.

The CDR3 region is CASSLGRLMGETQYF. CDR3 nucleotides: TGTGCCAGCAGTTTAGGGCGACTAATGGGAGAGACCCAGTACTTC. The chain has TRBV28 and TRBJ2-5, with D maybe TRBD2 (5 bases). The length of the CDR3 is 15 residues. Germline-derived CDR1 and CDR2 are MDHEN and SYDVKM. V lost 2 bases to trimming and J lost 4 bases, with 14 bases between them.